This T cell receptor (beta chain) was observed in a study of T cells in Graves' hyperthyroidism and ophthalmopathy. Study observations and caveats: Peripheral blood also featured most of the thyroid clonotypes expanded above 0.001.

Hyperthyroidism had been newly diagnosed in patients aged 18 to 65, and its duration was under 2 months. For the diagnoses, clinical symptoms, serum thyroxine and TRAb, thyroid ultrasound and orbital computed tomography were used. This clonotype was picked up a small number of times. Its antigen is still unknown. Germline loops: CDR1 SGDLS, CDR2 YYNGEE. The CDR3 is made up of 15 amino acids. V was clipped by 7 bases and J by 6 bases; unmatched bases: 6. Researchers took RNA transcripts and amplified the TCR beta CDR3 regions from them. A set of HTBI primers served as the primers for a first-round RT-PCR of the TCR CDR3. TCRdb passed the multiplex PCR reads through MiXCR, listing each CDR3 protein once. The table includes 350,000 to 450,000 distinct CDR3 sequences, approximately 15% detected once.

Material for sequencing was blood. The chain links TRBV9 to TRBJ2-1, with 14 nucleotides matching TRBD2. The source is a woman aged 60-75 years with Graves' hyperthyroidism. This CDR3 is CASGWGTSGSNEQFF. The CDR3 bases are TGTGCCAGCGGGTGGGGGACTAGCGGGAGCAATGAGCAGTTCTTC. The variable domain in full, with the rest retrieved from reference TRBV9 and TRBJ2-1, is DSGVTQTPKHLITATGQRVTLRCSPRSGDLSVYWYQQSLDQGLQFLIQYYNGEERAKGNILERFSAQQFPDLHSELNLSSLELGDSALYFCASGWGTSGSNEQFFGPGTRLTVL.